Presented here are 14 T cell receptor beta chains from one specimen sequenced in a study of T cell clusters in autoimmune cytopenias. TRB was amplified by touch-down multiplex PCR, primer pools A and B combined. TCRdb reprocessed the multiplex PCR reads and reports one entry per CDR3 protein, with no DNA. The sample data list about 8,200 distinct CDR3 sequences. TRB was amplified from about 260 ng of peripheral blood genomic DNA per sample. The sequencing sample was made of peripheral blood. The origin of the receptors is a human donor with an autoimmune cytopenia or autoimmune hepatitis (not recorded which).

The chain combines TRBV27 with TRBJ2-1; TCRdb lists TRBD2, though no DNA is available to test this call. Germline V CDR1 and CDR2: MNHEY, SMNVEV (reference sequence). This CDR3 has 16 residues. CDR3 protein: CASSYSETSGRDEQFF.

CDR3 residues: CASSLGTYAGEQYF. The chain links TRBV5-7 to TRBJ2-7; TCRdb designates TRBD1, a call that cannot be tested without DNA. TRBV5-7 is noted as an ORF with a role that remains uncertain. This CDR3 has 14 residues.

CDR3 amino acids: CASNSGGLSPLHF. The rearrangement links TRBV6-5 to TRBJ1-6. CDR1 is MNHEY and CDR2 is SVGAGI in the germline V gene. There are 13 residues in the CDR3.

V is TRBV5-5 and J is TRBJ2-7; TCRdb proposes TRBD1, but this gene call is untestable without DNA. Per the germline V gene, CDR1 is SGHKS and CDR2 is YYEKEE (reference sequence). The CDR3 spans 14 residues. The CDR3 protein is CASSPLGGNYEQYF.

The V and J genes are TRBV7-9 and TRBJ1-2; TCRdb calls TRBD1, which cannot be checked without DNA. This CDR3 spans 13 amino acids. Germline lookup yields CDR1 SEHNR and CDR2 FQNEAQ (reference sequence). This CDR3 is CASSLGDTGGYTF. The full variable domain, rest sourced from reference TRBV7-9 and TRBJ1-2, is DTGVSQNPRHKITKRGQNVTFRCDPISEHNRLYWYRQTLGQGPEFLTYFQNEAQLEKSRLLSDRFSAERPKGSFSTLEIQRTEQGDSAMYLCASSLGDTGGYTFGSGTRLTVV.

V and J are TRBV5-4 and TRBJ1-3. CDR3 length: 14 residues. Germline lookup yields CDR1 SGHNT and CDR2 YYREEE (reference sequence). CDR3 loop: CASSLGLGGNTIYF.

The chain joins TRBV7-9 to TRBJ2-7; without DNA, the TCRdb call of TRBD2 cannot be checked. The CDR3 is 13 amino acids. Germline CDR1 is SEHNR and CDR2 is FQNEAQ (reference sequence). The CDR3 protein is CATESGNDYEQYF.

This chain's CDR3 is CASSLKTGGDYNEKFF. This rearrangement joins TRBV5-4 to TRBJ2-1; as DNA is missing, the TRBD1 call by TCRdb cannot be tested. Germline values: CDR1 SGHNT, CDR2 YYREEE (reference sequence). The length of the CDR3 is 16 residues.

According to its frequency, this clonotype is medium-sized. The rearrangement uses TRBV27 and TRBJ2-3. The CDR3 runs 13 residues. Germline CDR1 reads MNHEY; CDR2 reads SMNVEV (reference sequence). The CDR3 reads CASSLSKADTQYF.

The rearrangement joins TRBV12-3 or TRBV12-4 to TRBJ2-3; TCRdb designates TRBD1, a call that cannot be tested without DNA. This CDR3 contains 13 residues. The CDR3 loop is CASSLRRGDTQYF.

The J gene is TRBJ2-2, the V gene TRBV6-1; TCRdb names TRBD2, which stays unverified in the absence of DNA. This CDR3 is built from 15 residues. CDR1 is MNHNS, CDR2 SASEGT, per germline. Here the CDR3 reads CASSETSGSTGELFF.

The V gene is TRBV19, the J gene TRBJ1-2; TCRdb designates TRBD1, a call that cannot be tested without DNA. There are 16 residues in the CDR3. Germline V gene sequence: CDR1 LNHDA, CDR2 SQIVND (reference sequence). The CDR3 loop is CASSVDRGPSAYGYTF.

The CDR3 loop reads CGGGESSYEQYF. V gene TRBV6-5 combines with J gene TRBJ2-7; no DNA is available, so the TRBD2 call from TCRdb remains unchecked. Germline V gene data show CDR1 as MNHEY and CDR2 as SVGAGI. This CDR3 is built from 12 residues.

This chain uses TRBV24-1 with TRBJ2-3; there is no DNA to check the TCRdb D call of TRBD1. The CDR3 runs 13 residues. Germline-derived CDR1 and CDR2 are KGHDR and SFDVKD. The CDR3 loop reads CATSEGVADTQYF.